The T cell receptor (beta chain) under discussion was sequenced for a study of circulating and synovial CD4+ cells in juvenile arthritis. This CDR3 has 15 amino acids. Germline CDR1 MGHRA, CDR2 YSYEKL. Method: immunoSEQ multiplex PCR; TCRdb's copy keeps in-frame clones and lacks some. Seen here are 11,000 to 15,000 clones, 75% to 90% observed once, and the top ten hold about 3.6%. About this clone: One end of the junction does not line up with germline, which may come from a read error.

This chain uses TRBV4-1 with TRBJ1-2, with D possibly TRBD1 on 6 matching bases. The sequence was obtained from a human patient with juvenile idiopathic arthritis. Some clones in this sample may be carry-over from other donors' samples. The source material was CD4+ T cells from synovial fluid. The CDR3 DNA follows: TGCGCCATCAGCCAAGATCCCGGACAGTATGGGGGCTACACCTTC. Residues: CAISQDPGQYGGYTF.